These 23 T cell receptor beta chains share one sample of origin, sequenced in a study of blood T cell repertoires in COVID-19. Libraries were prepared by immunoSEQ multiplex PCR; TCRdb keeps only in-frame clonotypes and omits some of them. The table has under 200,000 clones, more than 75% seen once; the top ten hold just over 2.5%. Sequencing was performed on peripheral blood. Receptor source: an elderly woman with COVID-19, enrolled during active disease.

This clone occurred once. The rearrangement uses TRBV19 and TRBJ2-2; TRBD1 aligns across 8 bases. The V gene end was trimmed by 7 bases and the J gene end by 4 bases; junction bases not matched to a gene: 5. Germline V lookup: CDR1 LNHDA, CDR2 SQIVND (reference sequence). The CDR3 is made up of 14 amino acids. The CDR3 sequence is CASKPGTGTGELFF. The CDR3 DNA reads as TGTGCCAGTAAACCCGGGACAGGCACCGGGGAGCTGTTTTTT. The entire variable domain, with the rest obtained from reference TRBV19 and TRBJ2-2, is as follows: DGGITQSPKYLFRKEGQNVTLSCEQNLNHDAMYWYRQDPGQGLRLIYYSQIVNDFQKGDIAEGYSVSREKKESFPLTVTSAQKNPTAFYLCASKPGTGTGELFFGEGSRLTVL.

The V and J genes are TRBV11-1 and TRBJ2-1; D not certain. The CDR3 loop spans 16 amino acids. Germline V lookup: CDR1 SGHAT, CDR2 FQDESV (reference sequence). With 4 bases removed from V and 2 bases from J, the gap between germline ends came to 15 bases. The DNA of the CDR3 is TGTGCCAGCAGCTCGAGTAGTGTCCCGACCTACAATGAGCAGTTCTTC. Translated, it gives CASSSSSVPTYNEQFF.

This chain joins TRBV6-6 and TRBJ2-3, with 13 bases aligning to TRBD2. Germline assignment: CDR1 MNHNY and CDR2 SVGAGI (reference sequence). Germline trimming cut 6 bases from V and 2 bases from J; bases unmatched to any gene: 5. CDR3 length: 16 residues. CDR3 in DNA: TGTGCCAGCAGGACGGGACTAGCGGGACCCACAGATACGCAGTATTTT. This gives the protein CASRTGLAGPTDTQYF.

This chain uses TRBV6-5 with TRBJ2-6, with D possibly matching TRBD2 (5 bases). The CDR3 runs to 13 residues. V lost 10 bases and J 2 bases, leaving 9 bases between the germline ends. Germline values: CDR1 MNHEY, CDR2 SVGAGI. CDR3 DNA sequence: TGTGCCAACGGGATCCCTGGGGCCAACGTCCTGACTTTC. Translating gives CANGIPGANVLTF.

CDR3 DNA sequence: TGTGCCAGCAGCTGGGGACAGGGGGCGAACACCGGGGAGCTGTTTTTT. It codes for CASSWGQGANTGELFF. This chain uses TRBV5-4 with TRBJ2-2; TRBD1 aligns across 11 bases. Germline CDR1 reads SGHNT; CDR2 reads YYREEE (reference sequence). The CDR3 extends over 16 amino acids. Trimming cost V 3 bases and J 0 bases; bases outside gene matches: 1.

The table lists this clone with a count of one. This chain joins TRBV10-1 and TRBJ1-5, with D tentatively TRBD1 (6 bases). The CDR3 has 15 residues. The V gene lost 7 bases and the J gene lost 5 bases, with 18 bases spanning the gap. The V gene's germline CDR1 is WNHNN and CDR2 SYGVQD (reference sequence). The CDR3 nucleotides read TGCGCCAGCACCCGAGGGGGGGGCCAAGATCAGCCCCAGCATTTT. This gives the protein CASTRGGGQDQPQHF.

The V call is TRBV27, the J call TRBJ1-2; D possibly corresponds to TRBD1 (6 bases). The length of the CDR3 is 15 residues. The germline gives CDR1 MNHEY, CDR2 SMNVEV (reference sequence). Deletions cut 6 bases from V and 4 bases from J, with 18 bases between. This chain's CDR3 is CASSPNSQGRYGYTF. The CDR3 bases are TGTGCCAGCAGCCCTAACTCACAGGGCCGCTATGGCTACACCTTC.

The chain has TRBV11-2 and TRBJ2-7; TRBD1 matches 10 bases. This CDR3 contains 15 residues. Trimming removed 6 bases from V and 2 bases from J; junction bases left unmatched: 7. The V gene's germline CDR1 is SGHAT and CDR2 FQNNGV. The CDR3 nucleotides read TGTGCCAGCAGACTGGACAGGGGGACCACCTACGAGCAGTACTTC. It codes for CASRLDRGTTYEQYF.

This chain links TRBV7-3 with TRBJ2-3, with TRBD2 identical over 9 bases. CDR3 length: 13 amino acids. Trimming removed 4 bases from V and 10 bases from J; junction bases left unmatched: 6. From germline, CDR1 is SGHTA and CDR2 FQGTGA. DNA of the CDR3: TGTGCCAGCAGCTCTGGCGGCGGGAGGGCGCAGTATTTT. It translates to CASSSGGGRAQYF.

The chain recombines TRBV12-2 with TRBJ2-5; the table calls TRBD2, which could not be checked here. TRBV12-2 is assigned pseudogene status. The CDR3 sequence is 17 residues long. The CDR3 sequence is CASRLVVLASRRETQYF. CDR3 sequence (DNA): TGTGCAAGTCGCTTAGTGGTTTTGGCTAGCCGGCGGGAGACCCAGTACTTC.

This CDR3 reads CASSYSGGQGEAFF. The CDR3 DNA reads TGTGCCAGCAGTTACTCGGGAGGTCAGGGTGAAGCTTTCTTT. The chain links TRBV6-2 or TRBV6-3 to TRBJ1-1, with D tentatively TRBD1 (5 bases). Germline CDR1 reads MNHEY; CDR2 reads SVGEGT. The CDR3 runs 14 residues. Trimming pared 0 bases from V and 7 bases from J, leaving 12 bases between.

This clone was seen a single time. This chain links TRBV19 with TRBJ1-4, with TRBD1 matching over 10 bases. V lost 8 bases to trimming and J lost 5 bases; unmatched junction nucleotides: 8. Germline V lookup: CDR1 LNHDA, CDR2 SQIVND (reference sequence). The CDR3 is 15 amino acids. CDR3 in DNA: TGTGCCAGTGGTGCGGGACAGGGGAGAAATGAAAAACTGTTTTTT. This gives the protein CASGAGQGRNEKLFF.

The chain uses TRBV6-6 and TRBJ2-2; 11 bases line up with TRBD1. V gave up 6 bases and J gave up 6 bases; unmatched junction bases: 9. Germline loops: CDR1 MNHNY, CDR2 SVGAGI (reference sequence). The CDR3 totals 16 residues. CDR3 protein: CASSQRTGGAAGELFF. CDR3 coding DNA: TGTGCCAGCAGCCAACGGACAGGGGGCGCCGCCGGGGAGCTGTTTTTT.

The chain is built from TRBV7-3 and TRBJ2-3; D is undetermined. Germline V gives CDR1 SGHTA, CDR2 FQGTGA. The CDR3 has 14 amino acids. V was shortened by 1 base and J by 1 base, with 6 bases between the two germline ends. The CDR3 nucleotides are TGTGCCAGCAGCTTAAGCCCGGGCACAGATACGCAGTATTTT. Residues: CASSLSPGTDTQYF.

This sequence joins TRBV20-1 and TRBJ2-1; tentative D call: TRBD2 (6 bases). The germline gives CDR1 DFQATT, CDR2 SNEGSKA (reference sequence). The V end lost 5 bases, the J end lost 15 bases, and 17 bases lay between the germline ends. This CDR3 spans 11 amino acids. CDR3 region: CSAGIADKGFF. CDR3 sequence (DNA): TGCAGTGCTGGAATAGCGGATAAGGGGTTCTTC.

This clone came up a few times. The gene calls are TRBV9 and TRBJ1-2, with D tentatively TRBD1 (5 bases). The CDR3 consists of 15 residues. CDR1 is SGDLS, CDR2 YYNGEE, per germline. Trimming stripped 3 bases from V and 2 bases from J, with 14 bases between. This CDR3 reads CASSAGGNTNYGYTF. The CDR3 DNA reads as TGTGCCAGCAGCGCCGGGGGGAACACCAACTATGGCTACACCTTC.

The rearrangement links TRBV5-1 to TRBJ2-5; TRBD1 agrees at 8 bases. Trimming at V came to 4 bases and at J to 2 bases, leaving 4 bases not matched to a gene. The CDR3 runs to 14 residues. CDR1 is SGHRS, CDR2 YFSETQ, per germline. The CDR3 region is CASSHGQGQETQYF. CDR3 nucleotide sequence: TGCGCCAGCAGCCACGGACAGGGTCAAGAGACCCAGTACTTC. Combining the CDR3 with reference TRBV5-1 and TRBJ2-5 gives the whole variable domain KAGVTQTPRYLIKTRGQQVTLSCSPISGHRSVSWYQQTPGQGLQFLFEYFSETQRNKGNFPGRFSGRQFSNSRSEMNVSTLELGDSALYLCASSHGQGQETQYFGPGTRLLVL.

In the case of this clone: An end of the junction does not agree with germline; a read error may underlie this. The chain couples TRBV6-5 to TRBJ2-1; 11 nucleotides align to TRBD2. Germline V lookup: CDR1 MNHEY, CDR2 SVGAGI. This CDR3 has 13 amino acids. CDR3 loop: CASSWGSGRAQIF. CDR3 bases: TGTGCCAGCAGTTGGGGTAGCGGGAGGGCCCAGATCTTC.

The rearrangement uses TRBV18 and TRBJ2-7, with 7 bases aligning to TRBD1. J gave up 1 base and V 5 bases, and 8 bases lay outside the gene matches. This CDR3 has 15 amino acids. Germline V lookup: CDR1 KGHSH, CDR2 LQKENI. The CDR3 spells CASSLGDSSSYEQYF. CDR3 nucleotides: TGTGCCAGCTCATTGGGGGACAGTTCTTCCTACGAGCAGTACTTC.

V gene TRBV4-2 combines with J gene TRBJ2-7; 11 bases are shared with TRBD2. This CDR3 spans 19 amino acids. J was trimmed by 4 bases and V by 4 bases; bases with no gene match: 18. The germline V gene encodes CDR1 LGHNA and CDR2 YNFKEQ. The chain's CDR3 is CASSLQLPARTSGSYEQYF. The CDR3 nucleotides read TGTGCCAGCAGCCTACAATTGCCTGCAAGAACTAGCGGGAGTTACGAGCAGTACTTC.

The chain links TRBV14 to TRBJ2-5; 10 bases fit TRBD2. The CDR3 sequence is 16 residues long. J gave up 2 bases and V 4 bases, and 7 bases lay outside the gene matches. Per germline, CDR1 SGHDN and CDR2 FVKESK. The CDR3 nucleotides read TGTGCCAGCAGCCCTCTCTTAGCGGGAGGACAAGAGACCCAGTACTTC. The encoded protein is CASSPLLAGGQETQYF.

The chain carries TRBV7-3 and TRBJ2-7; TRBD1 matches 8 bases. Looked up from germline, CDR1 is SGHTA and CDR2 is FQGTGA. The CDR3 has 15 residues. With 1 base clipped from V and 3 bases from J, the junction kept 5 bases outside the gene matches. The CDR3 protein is CASSLRSGQDYEQYF. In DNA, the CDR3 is TGTGCCAGCAGCTTAAGGTCGGGACAGGACTACGAGCAGTACTTC.

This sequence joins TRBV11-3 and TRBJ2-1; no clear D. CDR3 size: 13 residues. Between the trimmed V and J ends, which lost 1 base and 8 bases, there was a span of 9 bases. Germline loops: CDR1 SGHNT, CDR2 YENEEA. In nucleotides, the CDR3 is TGTGCCAGCAGCTTAGGGGCCATTTATGAGCAGTTCTTC. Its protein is CASSLGAIYEQFF.